This entry concerns a single TCR beta chain. Its antigen is still unknown. This sample includes further DNA sequences coding for the same CDR3. These data belong to a study of CD8+ T cells in alopecia areata. General observations from the study: Among patients, TCR sharing was less clear than in mice, a difference possibly due in part to HLA diversity in the patient population. Higher clonality was seen in lesional scalp than in normal scalp, especially in alopecia totalis/universalis.

Reverse transcription of extracted RNA yielded cDNA, which provided the sequencing template. Sequenced by immunoSEQ multiplex PCR; TCRdb stores in-frame clones only, minus some. The repertoire consists of 200,000 to 250,000 clones, with roughly three fifths occurring once and the leading ten covering around 5%. V lost 1 base and J lost 0, with 3 bases in between. The CDR3 has 13 amino acids. Germline V gives CDR1 SQVTM, CDR2 ANQGSEA. Sequencing input: CD8+ T cells sorted from blood. The chain joins TRBV29-1 to TRBJ2-2, with D uncertain. The TCR was taken from a human donor in good health. CDR3 nucleotide sequence: TGCAGCGTTGAAGCCGCGAACACCGGGGAGCTGTTTTTT. Its translation: CSVEAANTGELFF.